These 8 T cell receptor beta chains came from one sample sequenced in a study of post-analysis software for immune sequencing data. Antigens of these TCRs are unknown. Researchers reported that TCR beta cDNA libraries carried unique molecular identifiers. TCRdb re-derived calls from the PCR reads in MiXCR, one entry per CDR3 protein. This sample carries approximately 400,000 distinct CDR3 sequences, around 37% of them seen once, and the ten largest clones take 13%. Study outcomes and limitations: Included in a set of a few TRBV segments more frequent in patients than controls were TRBV5-6, TRBV5-1 and TRBV20-1.

Sequencing was performed on blood. These receptors were obtained from a girl aged 5-17 years with multiple sclerosis.

The chain has TRBV7-9 and TRBJ2-3, with 9 nucleotides matching TRBD1. This CDR3 region has 15 residues. Trimming removed 3 bases from V and 5 bases from J; junction bases left unmatched: 6. Germline V lookup: CDR1 SEHNR, CDR2 FQNEAQ (reference sequence). The CDR3: CASSFTGQGRDTQYF. CDR3 sequence (DNA): TGTGCCAGCAGCTTTACGGGACAGGGCCGAGATACGCAGTATTTT.

V and J are TRBV12-3 or TRBV12-4 and TRBJ1-5; D is unclear. V lost 2 bases to trimming and J lost 3 bases, with 2 bases between them. CDR3 length: 12 amino acids. The chain's CDR3 is CASSLNNQPQHF. CDR3 coding DNA: TGTGCCAGCAGTTTAAACAATCAGCCCCAGCATTTT.

The rearrangement links TRBV5-6 to TRBJ2-7; 8 positions match TRBD1. The CDR3 covers 14 residues. The germline V gene has CDR1 SGHDT and CDR2 YYEEEE. J lost 5 bases, V lost 4 bases, and 8 bases had no gene match. This CDR3 reads CASSIDRGRDEQYF. CDR3 bases: TGTGCCAGCAGCATCGACAGGGGCCGGGACGAGCAGTACTTC.

The chain recombines TRBV24-1 with TRBJ1-2; weak D call: TRBD1 (6 bases). V was pared by 5 bases and J by 7 bases, with 16 bases between. Per germline, CDR1 KGHDR and CDR2 SFDVKD. This CDR3 is 14 amino acids long. The DNA of the CDR3 is TGTGCCACCAGTGGTAGAACAGGGAGAGGTGGCTACACCTTC. It codes for CATSGRTGRGGYTF.

This chain links TRBV27 with TRBJ2-5; perhaps TRBD2 as D (7 bases). V was cut by 3 bases and J by 4 bases, with 15 bases left in between. The CDR3 runs to 15 residues. In germline, CDR1 is MNHEY, CDR2 SMNVEV (reference sequence). The CDR3 nucleotides read TGTGCCAGCAGTTTCCGGGGGGCGAGGAGAGAGACCCAGTACTTC. Its protein product is CASSFRGARRETQYF.

There are a few counts of this clonotype. The V call is TRBV2, the J call TRBJ2-6; D might be TRBD1 (6 bases). The CDR3 contains 18 residues. Looked up from germline, CDR1 is SNHLY and CDR2 is FYNNEI. Between the trimmed V and J ends, which lost 1 base and 0 bases, there was a span of 13 bases. The CDR3 coding sequence is TGTGCCAGCAGTGAAGATCGACAGGCCCTCTCTGGGGCCAACGTCCTGACTTTC. It specifies CASSEDRQALSGANVLTF.

This chain links TRBV12-3 or TRBV12-4 with TRBJ1-1; no firm D call. This CDR3 is 14 amino acids long. V gave up 4 bases and J gave up 0 bases, with 9 bases separating them. The chain's CDR3 is CASSWNRMNTEAFF. CDR3 DNA: TGTGCCAGCAGTTGGAACCGTATGAACACTGAAGCTTTCTTT.

This chain links TRBV6-1 with TRBJ2-5, with TRBD2 identical over 7 bases. With V trimmed by 0 bases and J by 11 bases, 15 bases remained unmatched. Per germline, CDR1 MNHNS and CDR2 SASEGT. CDR3 length: 16 amino acids. The chain's CDR3 is CASSEAVRTGGNKQYF. DNA for the CDR3: TGTGCCAGCAGTGAAGCGGTCCGGACGGGGGGTAACAAGCAGTACTTC.